This T cell receptor beta chain was sequenced in a study of OX40 agonist ivuxolimab in advanced cancers. General study points: Expanded clones tended on average to be more numerous among CD8+ T cells than CD4+.

Patients were excluded for autoimmune disease history or systemic immunosuppression. In regard to this clone: Its matching antigen is unknown.

This CDR3 has 11 amino acids. Per the germline V gene, CDR1 is MNHNY and CDR2 is SVGAGI (reference sequence). The germline V and J ends were trimmed by 7 bases and 6 bases, with 6 bases remaining between them. Data came from immunoSEQ multiplex PCR; TCRdb stores just in-frame clones and leaves some out. The sample carries roughly 65,000 clones, over 80% recorded once. The TCR sequence derives from an adult with an advanced solid tumor such as melanoma, head and neck, liver or kidney cancer. The specimen was CD4+ or CD8+ T cells sorted from blood, collected in a trial of the OX40 agonist ivuxolimab. The chain uses TRBV6-6 and TRBJ2-2; no clear D. CDR3 bases: TGTGCCAGCATTCACTCCGGGGAGCTGTTTTTT. Protein: CASIHSGELFF.